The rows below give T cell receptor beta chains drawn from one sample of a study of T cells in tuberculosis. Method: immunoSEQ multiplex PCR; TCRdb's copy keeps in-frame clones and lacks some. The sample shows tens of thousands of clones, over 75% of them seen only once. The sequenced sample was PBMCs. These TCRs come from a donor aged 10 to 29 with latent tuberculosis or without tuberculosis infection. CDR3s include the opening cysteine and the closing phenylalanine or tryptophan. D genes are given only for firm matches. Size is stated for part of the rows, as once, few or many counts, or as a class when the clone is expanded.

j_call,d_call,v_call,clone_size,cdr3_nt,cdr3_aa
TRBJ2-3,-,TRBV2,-,TGTGCCAGCCAGAGACTAGCAGATACGCAGTATTTT,CASQRLADTQYF
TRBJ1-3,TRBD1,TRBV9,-,TGTGCCAGCAGCCTTATCCCGGGACAGGGGATTGGTGGAAACACCATATATTTT,CASSLIPGQGIGGNTIYF
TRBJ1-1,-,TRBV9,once,TGTGCCAGCAGATCCGGACAGCCTAACACTGAAGCTTTCTTT,CASRSGQPNTEAFF
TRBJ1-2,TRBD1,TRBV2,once,TGTGCCAGCAGTAGACAGGGGGCAGAATATGGCTACACCTTC,CASSRQGAEYGYTF
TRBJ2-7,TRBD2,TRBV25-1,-,TGTGCCAGCAGTTACCTGGCTAGCGGGGGCCGCTACGAGCAGTACTTC,CASSYLASGGRYEQYF
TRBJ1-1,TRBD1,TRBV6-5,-,TGTGCCAGCAGTTCCGGGACAGGGGGTAACCCTGAAGCTTTCTTT,CASSSGTGGNPEAFF
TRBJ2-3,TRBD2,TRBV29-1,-,TGCAGCGAATCGGGACTAGCGGGGACAGATACGCAGTATTTT,CSESGLAGTDTQYF
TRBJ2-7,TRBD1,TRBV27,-,TGTGCCAGCAGTTGGGGGGGACAGGGAGCCTACGAGCAGTACTTC,CASSWGGQGAYEQYF
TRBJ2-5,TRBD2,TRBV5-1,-,TGCGCCAGCAGCTCTGGACTAGCGGGGGGGGTCCAAGAGACCCAGTACTTC,CASSSGLAGGVQETQYF
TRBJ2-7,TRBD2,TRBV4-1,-,TGCGCCAGCAGCCCGGCGGGACTAGCAGACGAGCAGTACTTC,CASSPAGLADEQYF
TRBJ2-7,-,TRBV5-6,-,TGTGCCAGCAGCTCCGTCCCTGGGGGCACTTACGAGCAGTACTTC,CASSSVPGGTYEQYF
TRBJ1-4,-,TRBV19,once,TGTGCCAGTAACGCAGGGGTCATCTCTTTTGCAACTAATGAAAAACTGTTTTTT,CASNAGVISFATNEKLFF
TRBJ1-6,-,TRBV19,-,TGTGCCAGTAGTATTGGCAGGGGAGATTCACCCCTCCACTTT,CASSIGRGDSPLHF
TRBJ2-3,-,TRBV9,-,TGTGCCAGCAGCGTAGCTCCTTACACAGATACGCAGTATTTT,CASSVAPYTDTQYF
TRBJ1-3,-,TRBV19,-,TGTGCCAGTATACACCTCTCTGGAAACACCATATATTTT,CASIHLSGNTIYF
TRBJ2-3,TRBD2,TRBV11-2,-,TGTGCCAGCAGTTCGTTAGCGGGGGGACGGACGCAGTATTTT,CASSSLAGGRTQYF
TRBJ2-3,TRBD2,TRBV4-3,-,TGCGCCAGCAGCCAAGATCTTATGGCTAGCGGGCGATCTAGCACAGATACGCAGTATTTT,CASSQDLMASGRSSTDTQYF
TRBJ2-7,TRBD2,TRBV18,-,TGTGCCAGCTCACCACCGCGGCGGGAGGGGCAGTACTTC,CASSPPRREGQYF
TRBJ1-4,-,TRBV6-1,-,TGTGCCAGCAGTGAAGGGACGGCAGGGCTGCTCCTTAATGAAAAACTGTTTTTT,CASSEGTAGLLLNEKLFF
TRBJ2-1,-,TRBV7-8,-,TGTGCCAGCAGCTTAGCGAGGCTCGGTTTTGAGCAGTTCTTC,CASSLARLGFEQFF
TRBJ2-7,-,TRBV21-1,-,TGTGCCAGCAGCAATCGGGTCGACTACGAGCAGTACTTC,CASSNRVDYEQYF
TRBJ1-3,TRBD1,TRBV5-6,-,TGTGCCAGCAGCTCGTGGACAGGGACTGGAAACACCATATATTTT,CASSSWTGTGNTIYF
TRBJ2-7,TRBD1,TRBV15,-,TGTGCCACCAGCGCGCGGGACAGGGGGCAGTACTTC,CATSARDRGQYF
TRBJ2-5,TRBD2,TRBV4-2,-,TGTGCCAGCAGCCAAGAGGCGGGGGGGCCTGGATCGAAGGAGACCCAGTACTTC,CASSQEAGGPGSKETQYF
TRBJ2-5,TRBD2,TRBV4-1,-,TGCGCCAGCAGCCAACCTATAAGGGCTAGCGGGGACTCCCGAGAGACCCAGTACTTC,CASSQPIRASGDSRETQYF
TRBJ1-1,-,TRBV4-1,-,TGCGCCAGCAGCCAAGAACGGGGGATGAACACTGAAGCTTTCTTT,CASSQERGMNTEAFF
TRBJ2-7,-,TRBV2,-,TGTGCCAGCAGCCCAATAATCAGCGTCGGAGGCGTGCAGTACTTC,CASSPIISVGGVQYF
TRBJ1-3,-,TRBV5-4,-,TGTGCCAGTAGCTTTGCAGGGGGAAACACCATATATTTT,CASSFAGGNTIYF
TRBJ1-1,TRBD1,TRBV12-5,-,TGTGCTAGTGGTTTGAACACAGGGGGCGCTTACACTGAAGCTTTCTTT,CASGLNTGGAYTEAFF